A selection of T cell receptor beta chains follows, all from one sample in a study of blood T cell repertoires in COVID-19. The protocol was immunoSEQ multiplex PCR, while the TCRdb copy is restricted to in-frame clones and leaves out a portion. The data show about 80,000 clones, around 80% seen once. Sample: peripheral blood. The receptors shown here come from a human donor in a cohort sampled during active COVID-19. CDR3s include the opening cysteine and the closing phenylalanine or tryptophan. D genes are given only for firm matches. Clone size is given for some rows only: seen once, a few or many times, or a class if the clone is expanded.

CDR3nt: TGTGCCAGCAGCAAACGGTGCTTTTGTGAAAAACTGTTTTTT; CDR3aa: CASSKRCFCEKLFF; v_gene: TRBV21-1; d_gene: -; j_gene: TRBJ1-4; abundance: once
CDR3nt: TGTGCCAGCACCCCTCGGACTAGCGGGGGGGGGTTCTTC; CDR3aa: CASTPRTSGGGFF; v_gene: TRBV6-5; d_gene: TRBD2; j_gene: TRBJ2-1; abundance: -
CDR3nt: TGTGCCATAACAGGGGACTTTGGAAACACCATATATTTT; CDR3aa: CAITGDFGNTIYF; v_gene: TRBV10-3; d_gene: TRBD1; j_gene: TRBJ1-3; abundance: few
CDR3nt: TGTGCCAGCACCAAACCAGGGTCTGACACCGGGGAGCTGTTTTTT; CDR3aa: CASTKPGSDTGELFF; v_gene: TRBV9; d_gene: -; j_gene: TRBJ2-2; abundance: -
CDR3nt: TGTGCCAGCAGTTTGACCGGAATGAGGACAGGGGCGGGTAAACTGTTTTTT; CDR3aa: CASSLTGMRTGAGKLFF; v_gene: TRBV27; d_gene: TRBD1; j_gene: TRBJ1-4; abundance: -
CDR3nt: TGTGCCAGCAGCCCCGACACCGGAGGGTACGAGCAGTACTTC; CDR3aa: CASSPDTGGYEQYF; v_gene: TRBV5-6; d_gene: -; j_gene: TRBJ2-7; abundance: -
CDR3nt: TGCGCCAGCAGCCCCCGGGAGGCCGGGGCCAACGTCCTGACTTTC; CDR3aa: CASSPREAGANVLTF; v_gene: TRBV5-1; d_gene: TRBD2; j_gene: TRBJ2-6; abundance: once
CDR3nt: TGTGCCATCAGTGAGCAGAACACCGGGGAGCTGTTTTTT; CDR3aa: CAISEQNTGELFF; v_gene: TRBV10-3; d_gene: -; j_gene: TRBJ2-2; abundance: -
CDR3nt: TGTGCCAGCAGCTTGACTAGCGGGGGCAACAATGAGCAGTTCTTC; CDR3aa: CASSLTSGGNNEQFF; v_gene: TRBV7-8; d_gene: TRBD2; j_gene: TRBJ2-1; abundance: -
CDR3nt: TGTGCCAGCAGCTTACAGAGCGGCCCCTACGAGCAGTACTTC; CDR3aa: CASSLQSGPYEQYF; v_gene: TRBV11-2; d_gene: -; j_gene: TRBJ2-7; abundance: -
CDR3nt: TGTGCCATCAGTGTCGGACAGGGGGGTCCCTACGAGCAGTACTTC; CDR3aa: CAISVGQGGPYEQYF; v_gene: TRBV10-3; d_gene: TRBD1; j_gene: TRBJ2-7; abundance: -
CDR3nt: TGTGCCAGCAGCCCCTATCTCCTCTACAATGAGCAGTTCTTC; CDR3aa: CASSPYLLYNEQFF; v_gene: TRBV28; d_gene: -; j_gene: TRBJ2-1; abundance: -
CDR3nt: TGTGCCAGCAGCCCAAACTTCTTAGGGGACAAAAACATTCAGTACTTC; CDR3aa: CASSPNFLGDKNIQYF; v_gene: TRBV7-2; d_gene: -; j_gene: TRBJ2-4; abundance: -
CDR3nt: TGTGCCAGTAGTATTTTGACAGGGAGGACTAACTATGGCTACACCTTC; CDR3aa: CASSILTGRTNYGYTF; v_gene: TRBV19; d_gene: TRBD1; j_gene: TRBJ1-2; abundance: -
CDR3nt: TGCAGTGCTAGTCAGGGGCGGGACGAGCAGTACTTC; CDR3aa: CSASQGRDEQYF; v_gene: TRBV20-1; d_gene: -; j_gene: TRBJ2-7; abundance: -
CDR3nt: TGTGCCAGCAGTTGGCCGTACACCGGGGAGCTGTTTTTT; CDR3aa: CASSWPYTGELFF; v_gene: TRBV12-3/TRBV12-4; d_gene: -; j_gene: TRBJ2-2; abundance: few
CDR3nt: TGTGCCAGCAGTTCCCCCGGACAGGGTGGTAAAGAAAAACTGTTTTTT; CDR3aa: CASSSPGQGGKEKLFF; v_gene: TRBV28; d_gene: TRBD1; j_gene: TRBJ1-4; abundance: -
CDR3nt: TGTGCCAGTAGTCCACAGCATCAGCCCCAGCATTTT; CDR3aa: CASSPQHQPQHF; v_gene: TRBV19; d_gene: -; j_gene: TRBJ1-5; abundance: -
CDR3nt: TGTGCCACCAGTGATTTCACTAGCGGGGGACCTCAGTACTTC; CDR3aa: CATSDFTSGGPQYF; v_gene: TRBV24-1; d_gene: TRBD2; j_gene: TRBJ2-7; abundance: once
CDR3nt: TGCGCCAGCAGCCCCCAAAATAGCAATCAGCCCCAGCATTTT; CDR3aa: CASSPQNSNQPQHF; v_gene: TRBV5-1; d_gene: -; j_gene: TRBJ1-5; abundance: -
CDR3nt: TGTGCCAGCAGCCTTAAGACAGGGGGTTTTGCCGAGCAGTACTTC; CDR3aa: CASSLKTGGFAEQYF; v_gene: TRBV7-2; d_gene: TRBD1; j_gene: TRBJ2-7; abundance: -
CDR3nt: TGTGCCAGCAGTTTTGGGGGCCACGAGCAGTACTTC; CDR3aa: CASSFGGHEQYF; v_gene: TRBV27; d_gene: -; j_gene: TRBJ2-7; abundance: -
CDR3nt: TGTGCCAGTATGACAGGAAACTATGGCTACACCTTC; CDR3aa: CASMTGNYGYTF; v_gene: TRBV27; d_gene: -; j_gene: TRBJ1-2; abundance: -
CDR3nt: TGCGCCAGCAGCTCCGGGACAACTCGTGAAAAACTGTTTTTT; CDR3aa: CASSSGTTREKLFF; v_gene: TRBV5-1; d_gene: -; j_gene: TRBJ1-4; abundance: -
CDR3nt: TGTGCCAGCAGCTTAGGGACAGGATACACAGATACGCAGTATTTT; CDR3aa: CASSLGTGYTDTQYF; v_gene: TRBV7-2; d_gene: TRBD1; j_gene: TRBJ2-3; abundance: -
CDR3nt: TGTGCCAGCAGCCCACGACAACGCACAGATACGCAGTATTTT; CDR3aa: CASSPRQRTDTQYF; v_gene: TRBV11-2; d_gene: -; j_gene: TRBJ2-3; abundance: -
CDR3nt: TGTGCCAGCAGACCCTTTGGGAGGGGGAGGTACGAGCAGTACTTC; CDR3aa: CASRPFGRGRYEQYF; v_gene: TRBV2; d_gene: -; j_gene: TRBJ2-7; abundance: -
CDR3nt: TGTGCCAGCTCACCAGTGACGTGGAGTTACAATGAGCAGTTCTTC; CDR3aa: CASSPVTWSYNEQFF; v_gene: TRBV18; d_gene: -; j_gene: TRBJ2-1; abundance: -
CDR3nt: TGTGCTAGCAGCTTAGCTAGCGGGGTCTCCTACGAGCAGTACTTC; CDR3aa: CASSLASGVSYEQYF; v_gene: TRBV7-7; d_gene: TRBD2; j_gene: TRBJ2-7; abundance: once
CDR3nt: TGCAGCCCCGGGCGGGGGAATGAGCAGTTCTTC; CDR3aa: CSPGRGNEQFF; v_gene: TRBV29-1; d_gene: TRBD2; j_gene: TRBJ2-1; abundance: -
CDR3nt: TGCGCCAGCAGCTTGAGACTAGCGGGGAGGAGCACAGATACGCAGTATTTT; CDR3aa: CASSLRLAGRSTDTQYF; v_gene: TRBV4-1; d_gene: TRBD2; j_gene: TRBJ2-3; abundance: -
CDR3nt: TGTGCCACCAGCCGCCTGGGGGGGTGGACAGATACGCAGTATTTT; CDR3aa: CATSRLGGWTDTQYF; v_gene: TRBV15; d_gene: TRBD2; j_gene: TRBJ2-3; abundance: once
CDR3nt: TGTGCCAGCCGCACTAGCGGGGGATTTTACGAGCAGTACTTC; CDR3aa: CASRTSGGFYEQYF; v_gene: TRBV19; d_gene: TRBD2; j_gene: TRBJ2-7; abundance: -
CDR3nt: TGTGCCAGCAGCCGGGACAGGGGCCAACGGGCGCAGTATTTT; CDR3aa: CASSRDRGQRAQYF; v_gene: TRBV7-2; d_gene: TRBD1; j_gene: TRBJ2-3; abundance: -
CDR3nt: TGTGCCAGCAGCCGGACAGGGGAGTACGAGCAGTACTTC; CDR3aa: CASSRTGEYEQYF; v_gene: TRBV14; d_gene: TRBD1; j_gene: TRBJ2-7; abundance: few
CDR3nt: TGTGCCAGCAAAACAGGGTTCGGAGAGACCCAGTACTTC; CDR3aa: CASKTGFGETQYF; v_gene: TRBV25-1; d_gene: -; j_gene: TRBJ2-5; abundance: -
CDR3nt: TGTGCCAGCATGTCCCTCGGGAGACTGGGCACTGAAGCTTTCTTT; CDR3aa: CASMSLGRLGTEAFF; v_gene: TRBV27; d_gene: -; j_gene: TRBJ1-1; abundance: few
CDR3nt: TGTGCCAGCACACGAGCGGGGCAAGAGACCCAGTACTTC; CDR3aa: CASTRAGQETQYF; v_gene: TRBV28; d_gene: TRBD2; j_gene: TRBJ2-5; abundance: -
CDR3nt: TGCGCCAGTACGGGACTAGCGGGTAATAATGAGCAGTTCTTC; CDR3aa: CASTGLAGNNEQFF; v_gene: TRBV10-2; d_gene: TRBD2; j_gene: TRBJ2-1; abundance: -
CDR3nt: TGTGCCAGCAGCCCCGGAAGGGGCCACATGAACACTGAAGCTTTCTTT; CDR3aa: CASSPGRGHMNTEAFF; v_gene: TRBV27; d_gene: -; j_gene: TRBJ1-1; abundance: -
CDR3nt: TGTGCCAGCAGTTTACCCCCGATGTCGGGGGGAAACACCATATATTTT; CDR3aa: CASSLPPMSGGNTIYF; v_gene: TRBV28; d_gene: -; j_gene: TRBJ1-3; abundance: -
CDR3nt: TGTGCCAGTCTGCAGGGGAGTTCTTCTGGGGCCAACGTCCTGACTTTC; CDR3aa: CASLQGSSSGANVLTF; v_gene: TRBV19; d_gene: -; j_gene: TRBJ2-6; abundance: -
CDR3nt: TGTGCCAGCAGTACGGGGCCTACTAGCCCTACGCAGTATTTT; CDR3aa: CASSTGPTSPTQYF; v_gene: TRBV27; d_gene: -; j_gene: TRBJ2-3; abundance: -
CDR3nt: TGTGCCAGCAGCTACCCGGGGAACACCGGGGAGCTGTTTTTT; CDR3aa: CASSYPGNTGELFF; v_gene: TRBV5-4; d_gene: -; j_gene: TRBJ2-2; abundance: -
CDR3nt: TGTGCCAGCCGCCCTTCCGGGGGTGGGCTTAACTATGGCTACACCTTC; CDR3aa: CASRPSGGGLNYGYTF; v_gene: TRBV2; d_gene: -; j_gene: TRBJ1-2; abundance: -
CDR3nt: TGTGCCAGCAGTTCCGGGGGGGCGACCGCCGGCACTGAAGCTTTCTTT; CDR3aa: CASSSGGATAGTEAFF; v_gene: TRBV27; d_gene: -; j_gene: TRBJ1-1; abundance: -
CDR3nt: TGTGCCAGCAGCCCCGGGGGGCGTCAGAACAATGAGCAGTTCTTC; CDR3aa: CASSPGGRQNNEQFF; v_gene: TRBV7-3; d_gene: -; j_gene: TRBJ2-1; abundance: -
CDR3nt: TGTGCCAGCAGTTTATCGCAGGGGACCGAGCAGTACTTC; CDR3aa: CASSLSQGTEQYF; v_gene: TRBV12-3/TRBV12-4; d_gene: -; j_gene: TRBJ2-7; abundance: -
CDR3nt: TGTGCCAGCAGTGAAGCGGGCCCCCTCGGCTACACCTTC; CDR3aa: CASSEAGPLGYTF; v_gene: TRBV2; d_gene: -; j_gene: TRBJ1-2; abundance: -
CDR3nt: TGTGCCAGCAGCTTCTCCGGCACAGATACGCAGTATTTT; CDR3aa: CASSFSGTDTQYF; v_gene: TRBV11-3; d_gene: -; j_gene: TRBJ2-3; abundance: -
CDR3nt: TGCAGTGCTAGTCCGGCAGGGGAAACCTATGGCTACACCTTC; CDR3aa: CSASPAGETYGYTF; v_gene: TRBV20-1; d_gene: -; j_gene: TRBJ1-2; abundance: -
CDR3nt: TGTGCCAGCAGCCGACAGGGAGAGATTCATCAGCCCCAGCATTTT; CDR3aa: CASSRQGEIHQPQHF; v_gene: TRBV5-5; d_gene: TRBD1; j_gene: TRBJ1-5; abundance: -